This is a list of T cell receptor beta chains from one sample in a study of beta chain features in type 1 diabetes. TCRdb's table, derived via immunoSEQ multiplex PCR, lists solely in-frame clones and lacks some. The sample lists 600,000 to 700,000 clones, roughly an eighth occurring once. Material for sequencing was naive CD4+ T cells from blood. The receptors come from a man in his thirties or forties with type 1 diabetes. CDR3s include the opening cysteine and the closing phenylalanine or tryptophan. The order of the fields is V gene, D gene, clone size, J gene, CDR3 DNA, CDR3 protein. A D gene is named only where the DNA matches it firmly. Only some rows state a clone size, as once, few, many or a class for expanded clones.

TRBV2,TRBD1,few,TRBJ2-1,TGTGCCAGCAGTCCGGGACAGGACTACAATGAGCAGTTCTTC,CASSPGQDYNEQFF
TRBV4-3,NA,NA,TRBJ1-2,TGCGCCAGCAGCTACTCGGACAGTAACTATGGCTACACCTTC,CASSYSDSNYGYTF
TRBV6-5,NA,few,TRBJ2-1,TGTGCCAGCAGTCTGACGGCGAGCTCCTACAATGAGCAGTTCTTC,CASSLTASSYNEQFF
TRBV19,NA,few,TRBJ2-2,TGTGCCAGTCACCCTAAGGGCGGGGAGCTGTTTTTT,CASHPKGGELFF
TRBV29-1,NA,few,TRBJ2-7,TGCAGCGTTGAGCAGGGGAGAGGAGAGCAGTACTTC,CSVEQGRGEQYF
TRBV10-3,TRBD1,few,TRBJ2-1,TGTGCCATCAGTAAGACAGGGGATGAGCAGTTCTTC,CAISKTGDEQFF
TRBV7-8,NA,NA,TRBJ2-1,TGTGCCAGCAGCAACCCCCAGAGCTCCTACAATGAGCAGTTCTTC,CASSNPQSSYNEQFF
TRBV7-2,NA,NA,TRBJ1-4,TGTGCCAGCAGCTTAGCCCCGGGACTTAATGAAAAACTGTTTTTT,CASSLAPGLNEKLFF
TRBV19,TRBD1,few,TRBJ1-2,TGTGCCAGTGGGGACAGGGACTATGGCTACACCTTC,CASGDRDYGYTF
TRBV29-1,NA,few,TRBJ2-1,TGCAGCGGGCAGGGGGGCTCCTACAATGAGCAGTTCTTC,CSGQGGSYNEQFF
TRBV2,NA,NA,TRBJ1-5,TGTGCCAGCAGTGAAGCCGGAGACTGGGATAGCAATCAGCCCCAGCATTTT,CASSEAGDWDSNQPQHF
TRBV7-9,NA,NA,TRBJ2-6,TGTGCCAGCGACAAACAGGGTCTTAGCTCTGGGGCCAACGTCCTGACTTTC,CASDKQGLSSGANVLTF